This record concerns one T cell receptor beta chain sequence. What this receptor recognizes is not known. No much larger clonotype is one base removed from it; base qualities were not supplied. CDR1 SGHDT and CDR2 YYEEEE were looked up in the germline V gene. From its cysteine to its phenylalanine, the CDR3 spans 13 amino acids. Kept here is only the CDR3 DNA, which spans 39 bases and is read in frame from base 1. Trimming costs V 4 bases and J 1 base, and their ends lie 9 bases apart. This sample stems from a study of blood T cell repertoires in COVID-19 (dated by TCRdb to about 2020). About the full investigation: Samples covering the acute and convalescent phases of COVID-19 were provided by collaborators in the United States, Italy and Spain. The material from the prospective study consisted of cDNA or gDNA derived from T cells, B-cell-depleted T cells, or PBMCs. Where HLA class I and class II types were available, the types were taken from metadata supplied by the sample provider, not from assay-based typing. The samples were drawn from the first 160 participants of the ongoing ImmuneRACE study and from more than 1,000 subjects provided by 6 global collaborators. A freely available public database, intended as a resource for researchers studying the immune response to SARS-CoV-2, is where the repertoires were released. The dataset comprised deeply sampled blood TCRbeta repertoires from subjects exposed to, actively infected with, or recovered from COVID-19. Sample metadata almost always included a de-identified subject ID, COVID-19 status, age in years and sex.

The immunoSEQ Assay, a bias-controlled multiplex PCR, was used to amplify TCRbeta CDR3 regions from genomic DNA. The study's own analysis went as follows. The number of nucleated cells in each sample was estimated from the amplification of reference gene primers within the assay. Sequence reads were collapsed and filtered to measure the absolute abundance of every unique TCRbeta CDR3 rearrangement. Productive Simpson clonality was computed per sample as the square root of Simpson's diversity index over productive rearrangements. TCRdb retrieved this table from immuneACCESS and kept in-frame rearrangements only. Not all clones are present; in checked studies, unresolved V genes account for under half, and no reason is known for the remainder. V and J calls and clone size follow that table, whereas D and trimming were derived from the DNA. The sample records 40,000 to 60,000 clones, about 86% of which are singletons. About 4.2% of the sample goes to the ten largest clones.

The collaborating institutions used their own protocols to collect whole blood in K2EDTA tubes. For TCRbeta analysis, collaborators shipped samples in one of three forms: frozen whole blood, isolated PBMCs, or DNA extracted from either of those sample types. Summary of the overall study and its limitations: Clinical and demographic metadata were provided uncurated, with the amount varying by source and participant.

Source material: peripheral blood. In this chain, TRBV5-6 is recombined with TRBJ2-7, with the D gene too uncertain to name. This clonotype originated in an elderly man with active COVID-19. The DNA sequence is given as TGTGCCAGCAGCCAGACTGATTCCTACGAGCAGTACTTC. Translation gives CASSQTDSYEQYF. Beyond the CDR3, the reference TRBV5-6 and TRBJ2-7 genes provide the residues; the full variable domain reads: DAGVTQSPTHLIKTRGQQVTLRCSPKSGHDTVSWYQQALGQGPQFIFQYYEEEERQRGNFPDRFSGHQFPNYSSELNVNALLLGDSALYLCASSQTDSYEQYFGPGTRLTVT.